Each of the 26 T cell receptor beta chains below was sequenced from the same sample in a study of neurological immune-mediated disorders. TCRdb called the 5' RACE reads again in MiXCR, with one record for every CDR3 protein. The sample records tens of thousands of distinct CDR3 sequences, about 4% being singletons. The source material was CD4+ T cells from blood. The receptors here all came from a woman aged 40 to 50 with multiple sclerosis.

This clonotype appeared many times. V usage is TRBV11-2 and J usage is TRBJ1-1; D gene unclear. The germline CDR1 and CDR2 sequences are SGHAT and FQNNGV. Deletions cut 3 bases from V and 4 bases from J, with 9 bases between. CDR3 length: 13 residues. The CDR3 nucleotides read TGTGCCAGCAGCTTCGCACAGAGCACTGAAGCTTTCTTT. Residues: CASSFAQSTEAFF.

This clonotype was recorded many times. The chain employs TRBV5-1 and TRBJ2-4, with D perhaps given as TRBD1 or TRBD2 (5 bases each). Germline values: CDR1 SGHRS, CDR2 YFSETQ. Trimming shortened V by 1 base and J by 0 bases, and 11 bases separated the two germline ends. The CDR3 totals 16 residues. This CDR3 is CASSLWPGLAKNIQYF. The CDR3 DNA follows: TGCGCCAGCAGCTTGTGGCCGGGGCTAGCCAAAAACATTCAGTACTTC.

In this sample, this clonotype turned up many times. The chain combines TRBV24-1 with TRBJ2-6; unclear D gene. V was clipped by 9 bases and J by 0 bases, with 14 bases between them. The germline V gene has CDR1 KGHDR and CDR2 SFDVKD. The CDR3 totals 16 residues. The CDR3 here is CATRPGRSSGANVLTF. In nucleotides, the CDR3 is TGTGCCACCCGCCCCGGTCGAAGCTCTGGGGCCAACGTCCTGACTTTC.

This clonotype was seen repeatedly, ten times or more. This rearrangement joins TRBV20-1 to TRBJ2-3, with D possibly matching TRBD2 (7 bases). The CDR3 totals 16 residues. The germline V gene encodes CDR1 DFQATT and CDR2 SNEGSKA (reference sequence). V was clipped by 3 bases and J by 1 base, with 17 bases between them. The CDR3 nucleotides are TGCAGTGCTAGTATGAGGGGAGGGGGACGCACAGATACGCAGTATTTT. Translation gives CSASMRGGGRTDTQYF.

This clonotype has at least ten counts. The chain combines TRBV6-6 with TRBJ1-5, with D maybe TRBD1 (5 bases). Germline V gene sequence: CDR1 MNHNY, CDR2 SVGAGI (reference sequence). This CDR3 contains 13 residues. V was trimmed by 8 bases and J by 1 base, leaving 9 bases between them. The CDR3, as DNA: TGTGCCAGCCTCAGGGTGAGCAATCAGCCCCAGCATTTT. Its protein product is CASLRVSNQPQHF.

This clonotype occurred many times. The rearrangement joins TRBV5-6 to TRBJ2-1; 8 nucleotides agree with TRBD2. Per germline, CDR1 SGHDT and CDR2 YYEEEE. The CDR3 is 15 residues long. V lost 4 bases and J lost 6; bases outside the gene matches: 9. CDR3 DNA: TGTGCCAGCAGCCAGGCGGCGGGGGGTATCAATGAGCAGTTCTTC. Translated: CASSQAAGGINEQFF.

The chain joins TRBV18 to TRBJ2-1; TRBD2 matches 9 bases. The CDR3 sequence is 15 residues long. After removal of 3 bases from V and 5 bases from J, the junction contained 5 bases not matched to a gene. CDR1 and CDR2 from the germline V gene are KGHSH and LQKENI. Here the CDR3 reads CASSPVAGANNEQFF. Here the CDR3 DNA reads TGTGCCAGCTCACCGGTAGCGGGGGCCAACAATGAGCAGTTCTTC.

This clonotype was seen ten or more times. J is TRBJ2-7 and V is TRBV11-2; maybe TRBD1 (5 bases). The ends were cut back, 3 bases at V and 5 bases at J, with 26 bases in the middle. The germline V gene has CDR1 SGHAT and CDR2 FQNNGV. The CDR3 extends over 18 amino acids. In DNA, the CDR3 is TGTGCCAGCAGCTTGGCCTCCAAGACGGGCAGGGTTCGAAACGAGCAGTACTTC. Its translation: CASSLASKTGRVRNEQYF.

There are many counts of this clonotype. The chain carries TRBV7-2 and TRBJ2-3; D gene unclear. Germline CDR1 is SGHTA and CDR2 is FQGNSA. Trimming removed 1 base from V and 2 bases from J, with 7 bases in between. The CDR3 is made up of 14 amino acids. CDR3 in amino acids: CASSLVPSTDTQYF. The CDR3 DNA follows: TGTGCCAGCAGCTTAGTTCCCTCCACAGATACGCAGTATTTT.

The V and J genes are TRBV5-1 and TRBJ1-2; TRBD1 aligns across 9 bases. V lost 4 bases and J lost 4; bases outside the gene matches: 8. The CDR3 covers 15 residues. The germline V gene has CDR1 SGHRS and CDR2 YFSETQ. CDR3 in amino acids: CASSLEGQGAYGYTF. The DNA for the CDR3 is TGCGCCAGCAGCCTGGAGGGACAGGGCGCCTATGGCTACACCTTC.

This clonotype appeared many times. One junction end does not reproduce the germline sequence, and a read error may be involved. CDR3 sequence: CASSVKRGGYSEQFF. CDR3 DNA sequence: TGTGCCAGCAGTGTAAAGCGGGGGGGCTACAGTGAGCAGTTCTTC. The chain has TRBV2 and TRBJ2-1, with 10 nucleotides matching TRBD2. The CDR3 is made up of 15 amino acids. Looked up from germline, CDR1 is SNHLY and CDR2 is FYNNEI.

This clonotype came up many times. This rearrangement joins TRBV20-1 to TRBJ2-3; D may correspond to TRBD1 or TRBD2 (5 bases each). V lost 0 bases, J lost 1 base, and 20 bases lay in between. This CDR3 has 18 residues. Germline loops: CDR1 DFQATT, CDR2 SNEGSKA (reference sequence). The CDR3 sequence: CSAREIRPGTMGTDTQYF. CDR3 nucleotide sequence: TGCAGTGCTAGAGAGATCAGGCCCGGGACCATGGGCACAGATACGCAGTATTTT.

This clonotype was found many times. This chain links TRBV27 with TRBJ2-3; D uncertain. Germline loops: CDR1 MNHEY, CDR2 SMNVEV (reference sequence). The CDR3 spans 15 residues. V was shortened by 4 bases and J by 6 bases, with 17 bases between the two germline ends. The CDR3, as DNA: TGTGCCAGCAGTTCCCGTCGTACACAGTTGGATACGCAGTATTTT. This encodes CASSSRRTQLDTQYF.

In this sample, this clonotype turned up many times. The chain is built from TRBV5-1 and TRBJ2-7; perhaps TRBD1 as D (5 bases). Trimming shortened V by 4 bases and J by 7 bases, and 18 bases separated the two germline ends. Germline V CDR1 and CDR2: SGHRS, YFSETQ. The CDR3 is made up of 14 amino acids. CDR3 sequence: CASSPGQLNSEQYF. The CDR3 DNA reads as TGCGCCAGCAGCCCTGGACAACTCAACTCTGAGCAGTACTTC.

There are many counts of this clonotype. The J gene is TRBJ2-5, the V gene TRBV4-2; D gene uncertain. Trimming stripped 0 bases from V and 5 bases from J, with 7 bases between. The CDR3 extends over 13 amino acids. The germline V gene has CDR1 LGHNA and CDR2 YNFKEQ. The CDR3 DNA reads as TGTGCCAGCAGCCAAGACTCGTGGGAGACCCAGTACTTC. Protein: CASSQDSWETQYF.

This clonotype was counted at least ten times. The CDR3: CASSLIGGGAADTQYF. As DNA, the CDR3 is TGTGCCAGCAGCTTAATCGGCGGGGGGGCCGCGGATACGCAGTATTTT. The chain has TRBV7-2 and TRBJ2-3; TRBD2 matches at 9 bases. CDR1 is SGHTA, CDR2 FQGNSA, per germline. After removal of 2 bases from V and 6 bases from J, the junction contained 9 bases not matched to a gene. The CDR3 has 16 residues.

This clonotype has at least ten counts. This chain connects TRBV6-5 to TRBJ2-3, with D hard to call. V lost 5 bases and J 2 bases, leaving 5 bases between the germline ends. This CDR3 contains 12 residues. Looked up from germline, CDR1 is MNHEY and CDR2 is SVGAGI. The CDR3 here is CASSQSTDTQYF. CDR3 nucleotides: TGTGCCAGCAGTCAATCCACAGATACGCAGTATTTT.

This clonotype has at least ten counts. This chain uses TRBV20-1 with TRBJ2-1; 10 positions agree with TRBD1. Germline CDR1 DFQATT, CDR2 SNEGSKA (reference sequence). J lost 9 bases, V lost 1 base, and 15 bases had no gene match. CDR3 length equals 17 residues. This CDR3 reads CSARATLPGQGLGEQFF. The CDR3 DNA sequence: TGCAGTGCTAGAGCTACGTTACCGGGACAGGGGTTAGGTGAGCAGTTCTTC.

This clonotype was seen at least ten times. The chain has TRBV9 and TRBJ2-7; D remains unclear. V lost 2 bases, J lost 5 bases, and 14 bases lay in between. The CDR3 extends over 14 amino acids. The germline V gene has CDR1 SGDLS and CDR2 YYNGEE. In DNA form, the CDR3 reads TGTGCCAGCAGCGTTGGCTCGGATCCCCACGAGCAGTACTTC. The encoded protein is CASSVGSDPHEQYF.

There are many counts of this clonotype. The chain couples TRBV5-5 to TRBJ2-3, with TRBD2 identical over 15 bases. The CDR3 has 18 residues. The ends lost 0 bases at V and 2 bases at J; junction bases unmatched: 4. The germline CDR1 and CDR2 sequences are SGHKS and YYEKEE (reference sequence). As DNA, the CDR3 is TGTGCCAGCAGCTTGGTGGGACTAGCGGGGGGCCCCACAGATACGCAGTATTTT. It specifies CASSLVGLAGGPTDTQYF.

This clonotype was seen repeatedly, ten times or more. The rearrangement joins TRBV20-1 to TRBJ1-2, with D unclear. Per the germline V gene, CDR1 is DFQATT and CDR2 is SNEGSKA (reference sequence). Trimming stripped 0 bases from V and 7 bases from J, with 15 bases between. The CDR3 sequence is 14 residues long. The CDR3 region has the DNA TGCAGTGCTAGAGAAGGCTTCCCCATCTTTGGCTACACCTTC. This codes for CSAREGFPIFGYTF.

This clonotype was observed at least ten times. V gene TRBV10-3 combines with J gene TRBJ2-3; 10 bases agree with TRBD1. The length of the CDR3 is 14 residues. Trimming took 6 bases from V and 1 from J; bases not matched to a gene: 1. Germline CDR1 reads ENHRY; CDR2 reads SYGVKD. This CDR3 reads CAIRGTGGTDTQYF. The DNA for the CDR3 is TGTGCCATCAGAGGGACAGGGGGCACAGATACGCAGTATTTT.

The V gene is TRBV5-5, the J gene TRBJ2-4; possible D gene TRBD1, 5 bases. Between the trimmed V and J ends, which lost 1 base and 6 bases, there was a span of 11 bases. This CDR3 region has 14 residues. Germline values: CDR1 SGHKS, CDR2 YYEKEE (reference sequence). The CDR3 DNA sequence: TGTGCCAGCAGCTTGTCTGGGGCCGGAAACATTCAGTACTTC. It encodes CASSLSGAGNIQYF.

This clonotype was counted many times. This chain uses TRBV5-1 with TRBJ1-1; TRBD1 might be the D (6 bases). CDR1 and CDR2 (germline): SGHRS, YFSETQ. The CDR3 loop spans 14 amino acids. The V end was cut by 5 bases, the J end by 5 bases, with 16 bases between. CDR3 sequence (DNA): TGCGCCAGCAGTATCGGGGGCGCGGGGACTGAAGCTTTCTTT. Residues: CASSIGGAGTEAFF.

This clonotype was seen many times. This chain links TRBV7-8 with TRBJ2-4; D is undetermined. CDR1 is SGHVS and CDR2 is FQNEAQ in the germline V gene. CDR3 length: 14 amino acids. Trimming cost V 2 bases and J 6 bases, with 11 bases left between them. CDR3 nucleotide sequence: TGTGCCAGCAGCTTAACCATTGACTCAAACATTCAGTACTTC. Translated, it gives CASSLTIDSNIQYF.

This clonotype was observed at least ten times. This chain connects TRBV9 to TRBJ2-2; no clear D gene. CDR3 size: 11 residues. Germline-derived CDR1 and CDR2 are SGDLS and YYNGEE. Trimming took off 1 base at V and 6 bases at J, with 1 base between the two ends. The CDR3 reads CASSVPGELFF. For the CDR3, the DNA is TGTGCCAGCAGCGTACCCGGGGAGCTGTTTTTT.